These 25 T cell receptor gamma chains came from one sample sequenced in a study of γδ T cells in repeated Plasmodium falciparum infection. TCRdb ran CATT on the multiplex PCR reads. The sample holds about 15,000 gamma-chain clones, roughly 1.5% seen once. Vgamma9/Vdelta2+ and Vdelta2-negative gammadelta T cells were flow-sorted from PBMC for bulk sequencing. The source material was gamma-delta T cells from blood. The receptors were sampled from a pool of human donors (malaria-infected and uninfected, not separated).

This clone was counted ten times or more. This DNA's translation and the protein TCRdb lists, from a much larger clone, do not match at residue 4, likely due to a read error; the protein shown is translated from the DNA. The chain uses TRGV9 and TRGJ1 or TRGJ2. The J gene, absent from TCRdb, was called here by matching the DNA to germline. CDR1 is GITISATS, CDR2 ISYDGTV, per germline (reference sequence). The CDR3 extends over 14 amino acids. CDR3 protein: CALREVHLYYKKLF. The CDR3 coding sequence is TGTGCCTTGCGGGAGGTGCACCTATATTATAAGAAACTCTTT.

The table lists this clone with a few counts. This is likely an artifact of a read error, given a far larger clone one base away. Other DNA variants within this sample encode the same CDR3. The rearrangement links TRGV4 to TRGJ1 or TRGJ2. The J gene was not available in TCRdb and was assigned here by matching the DNA to germline segments. Looked up from germline, CDR1 is EGSTGY and CDR2 is YDSYTSSV. CDR3 length: 13 residues. V was clipped by 4 bases and J by 4 bases; unmatched bases: 7. The CDR3 loop is CATWDNTYYKKLF. The CDR3 coding sequence is TGTGCCACCTGGGACAATACGTATTATAAGAAACTCTTT.

This clone has ten or more counts. The protein recorded in TCRdb matches a much larger clone and deviates from this DNA's translation at residue 3, suggesting a read error; the protein here is obtained by translating the DNA. This chain uses TRGV4 with TRGJ1 or TRGJ2. The CDR3 spans 17 residues. J was trimmed by 0 bases and V by 12 bases; bases with no gene match: 23. The germline CDR1 and CDR2 sequences are EGSTGY and YDSYTSSV. The CDR3 DNA reads as TGTGCCTCCTCGGAAGTGAGTAAGAGCGAGAATTATTATAAGAAACTCTTT. It codes for CASSEVSKSENYYKKLF.

This clone was detected ten times or more. TCRdb lists the protein of a much larger clone for this DNA, which differs at residue 4, so this is likely a read error; the protein given here is translated from the DNA itself. The V call is TRGV9, the J call TRGJ1 or TRGJ2. Assignment of the J gene here rests on matching the DNA to germline, because TCRdb gives none. The CDR3 covers 10 residues. Germline V gene lookup returns CDR1 GITISATS and CDR2 ISYDGTV (reference sequence). CDR3 amino acids: CALRENEKLF. The CDR3 nucleotides are TGTGCCTTGCGGGAGAATGAGAAACTCTTT.

This clone was counted at least ten times. For this DNA, TCRdb reports the protein of a much larger clone, which diverges at residue 5, most likely from a read error; the protein presented here is translated directly from the DNA. This chain links TRGV9 with TRGJ1 or TRGJ2. TCRdb offers no J gene call, so here the DNA was matched to germline to obtain one. Germline CDR1 GITISATS, CDR2 ISYDGTV (reference sequence). This CDR3 region has 15 residues. With V trimmed by 5 bases and J by 0 bases, 10 bases remained unmatched. CDR3 in DNA: TGTGCCTTGTGGGGGGTTCCCCGGAATTATTATAAGAAACTCTTT. Translating it yields CALWGVPRNYYKKLF.

This clone was seen ten or more times. The likely explanation is a read error, given a far larger clone one base away. The DNA for the CDR3 is TGTGCCACCTGGGGTGGCACAGGGGTTTATTATAAGAAACTCTTT. This translates into CATWGGTGVYYKKLF. This chain connects TRGV4 to TRGJ1 or TRGJ2. The CDR3 runs 15 residues. V dropped 5 bases and J dropped 3; count of bases not matched to a gene: 13. Germline CDR1 and CDR2: EGSTGY and YDSYTSSV.

Note on this clone: The TCRdb record carries a much larger clone's protein, which differs from this DNA's translation at residue 4; a read error is the likely cause, and the protein listed here is the DNA translation. V is TRGV3 and J is TRGJ1 or TRGJ2. The J gene, absent from TCRdb, was called here by matching the DNA to germline. Germline CDR1 and CDR2: VTNTFY and YDVSTARD (reference sequence). The CDR3 sequence is 13 residues long. The CDR3 protein is CATRDRLDYKKLF. CDR3 DNA sequence: TGTGCCACCCGGGACAGGCTGGATTATAAGAAACTCTTT.

This clone came up many times. The chain links TRGV3 to TRGJ1 or TRGJ2. The germline V gene encodes CDR1 VTNTFY and CDR2 YDVSTARD (reference sequence). CDR3 size: 16 residues. J gave up 4 bases and V 0 bases, and 12 bases lay outside the gene matches. CDR3 in DNA: TGTGCCACCTGGGACAGGCGGTTTTCCCCATATTATAAGAAACTCTTT. This encodes CATWDRRFSPYYKKLF.

This clone was seen repeatedly, ten times or more. The likely explanation is a read error, given a far larger clone one base away. This same CDR3 is encoded by further DNA sequences in the sample. This rearrangement joins TRGV3 to TRGJ1 or TRGJ2. Germline loops: CDR1 VTNTFY, CDR2 YDVSTARD (reference sequence). The trim removed 0 bases at V and 0 bases at J, leaving 5 bases unmatched. CDR3 size: 15 residues. CDR3 coding DNA: TGTGCCACCTGGGACAGGCAAGGGAATTATTATAAGAAACTCTTT. This sequence encodes CATWDRQGNYYKKLF.

The sample holds many counts of this clone. TCRdb records a much larger clone's protein for this DNA, with a difference at residue 15 that likely arises from a read error; the protein given is the translation of the DNA. The chain has TRGV4 and TRGJP1. TCRdb is silent on the J gene; assignment here came from matching the DNA to germline. CDR1 is EGSTGY and CDR2 is YDSYTSSV in the germline V gene. The length of the CDR3 is 18 residues. CDR3 in DNA: TGTGCCACCTGGGATGGTACTCCTTTAATGGCCACTGGTTGGTCCAAGATATTT. This translates into CATWDGTPLMATGWSKIF.

Regarding this clone: For this DNA, TCRdb reports the protein of a much larger clone, which diverges at residue 14, most likely from a read error; the protein presented here is translated directly from the DNA. V usage is TRGV9 and J usage is TRGJP1. The J gene, absent from TCRdb, was called here by matching the DNA to germline. Germline CDR1 is GITISATS and CDR2 is ISYDGTV (reference sequence). The CDR3 covers 17 residues. The CDR3 coding sequence is TGTGCCTTGTGGATCAAATTCCCTCATACCACTGGTTGGCTCAAGATATTT. Its protein is CALWIKFPHTTGWLKIF.

This clone was observed many times. Translating this DNA gives a protein that differs at residue 3 from the TCRdb one, which belongs to a much larger clone; a read error is likely, and the protein shown is this translation. CDR3 region: CAMWDPSGDYKKLF. CDR3 nucleotides: TGTGCCATGTGGGATCCCTCGGGGGATTATAAGAAACTCTTT. V gene TRGV9 combines with J gene TRGJ1 or TRGJ2. The J gene is not listed in TCRdb, so it was assigned here from a DNA match to germline. CDR1 GITISATS and CDR2 ISYDGTV come from the germline V gene (reference sequence). This CDR3 has 14 residues.

At least ten counts were recorded for this clone. V gene TRGV9 combines with J gene TRGJP. Trimming at V came to 2 bases and at J to 7 bases, leaving 11 bases not matched to a gene. The CDR3 is made up of 18 amino acids. Per germline, CDR1 GITISATS and CDR2 ISYDGTV (reference sequence). The CDR3 region is CALWEERQQELGKKIKVF. Written as DNA, the CDR3 is TGTGCCTTGTGGGAGGAACGCCAGCAGGAGTTGGGCAAAAAAATCAAGGTATTT.

V and J are TRGV5 and TRGJ1 or TRGJ2. Since TCRdb gives no J gene, matching the DNA to germline was used here to assign it. CDR3 length equals 15 residues. Germline V CDR1 and CDR2: VINAFY, YDVSNSKD. The CDR3: CAPGSLSCFLNKKLF. DNA of the CDR3: TGTGCACCTGGGAGCCTATCTTGCTTCCTCAATAAGAAACTCTTT.

This clone was seen ten or more times. TCRdb's entry gives the protein of a much larger clone, which mismatches this DNA's translation at residue 7, likely from a read error; the protein reported here is translated from the DNA. The genes are TRGV9 and TRGJP. The J gene, missing from TCRdb, was assigned here through DNA to germline matching. After removal of 0 bases from V and 6 bases from J, the junction contained 5 bases not matched to a gene. Germline V lookup: CDR1 GITISATS, CDR2 ISYDGTV (reference sequence). CDR3 length equals 17 residues. CDR3 region: CALWEVKGELGKKIKVF. CDR3 sequence (DNA): TGTGCCTTGTGGGAGGTGAAAGGAGAGTTGGGCAAAAAAATCAAGGTATTT.

This clone was seen repeatedly, ten times or more. The TCRdb record carries a much larger clone's protein, which differs from this DNA's translation at residue 6; a read error is the likely cause, and the protein listed here is the DNA translation. The chain is built from TRGV9 and TRGJP. TCRdb offers no J gene call, so here the DNA was matched to germline to obtain one. In germline, CDR1 is GITISATS, CDR2 ISYDGTV (reference sequence). The CDR3 is 13 residues long. DNA for the CDR3: TGTGCCTTGTGGGAGTCGGGCAAAAAAATCAAGGTATTT. This codes for CALWESGKKIKVF.

This clone was seen many times. A far larger clone differs by one base, so this is likely a read error. The sample holds other DNA sequences that translate to the same CDR3. The V gene corresponds to TRGV9; no J gene was called. The CDR3 contains 10 residues. The germline gives CDR1 GITISATS, CDR2 ISYDGTV (reference sequence). CDR3 sequence (DNA): TGTGCCTTGTGGTATTATAAGAAACTCTTC. Translation: CALWYYKKLF.

With regard to this clone: The protein that TCRdb holds for this DNA derives from a much larger clone and differs from the translated DNA at residue 14, which likely indicates a read error; the protein shown here is translated from the DNA. V gene TRGV9 combines with J gene TRGJP. Here the J gene came from matching the DNA to germline, since TCRdb omits it. Germline V gene data show CDR1 as GITISATS and CDR2 as ISYDGTV (reference sequence). This CDR3 contains 19 residues. The CDR3 DNA reads as TGTGCCTTGTGGGAGGTGCATCGCCCTCAAGAGTTGGGCAGAAAAATCAAGGTATTT. Its translation: CALWEVHRPQELGRKIKVF.

This clone was counted many times. The amino acid sequence in TCRdb belongs to a much larger clone and departs from this DNA's translation at residue 8, likely a sequencing read error; the sequence shown is translated from the DNA. This chain joins TRGV9 and TRGJ1 or TRGJ2. The CDR3 is 14 amino acids. Germline lookup yields CDR1 GITISATS and CDR2 ISYDGTV (reference sequence). V was clipped by 0 bases and J by 7 bases; unmatched bases: 9. The CDR3 coding sequence is TGTGCCTTGTGGGAGGTGCCCAGTGGCTATAAGAAACTCTTT. Its protein is CALWEVPSGYKKLF.

This clone was detected a few times. A far larger clone is a single base away, which makes a read error likely. The same CDR3 can be traced to other DNA sequences in this sample. The genes are TRGV9 and TRGJP. The J gene, missing from TCRdb, was assigned here through DNA to germline matching. The CDR3 is made up of 18 amino acids. The germline gives CDR1 GITISATS, CDR2 ISYDGTV (reference sequence). The V segment lost 1 base and the J segment 6 bases; nucleotides outside the gene matches: 9. DNA of the CDR3: TGTGCCTTGTGGGAGGTACATTCGGGAGAGTTGGGCAAAAAAATCAAGGTATTT. Translating it yields CALWEVHSGELGKKIKVF.

This clone counts as medium-sized. TCRdb lists the protein of a much larger clone for this DNA, which differs at residue 5, so this is likely a read error; the protein given here is translated from the DNA itself. The V call is TRGV9, the J call TRGJ1 or TRGJ2. The germline V gene encodes CDR1 GITISATS and CDR2 ISYDGTV (reference sequence). The V and J ends lost 5 bases and 4 bases, in that order; junction bases with no gene match: 11. The CDR3 covers 14 residues. CDR3 sequence reads: CALWGEFKYYKKLF. The CDR3 coding sequence is TGTGCCTTGTGGGGGGAATTCAAATATTATAAGAAACTCTTT.

Concerning this clone: Since a far larger clone is one base different, this is likely a read error. In the same sample, other DNA sequences code for this CDR3. The chain recombines TRGV4 with TRGJ1 or TRGJ2. Here the J gene came from matching the DNA to germline, since TCRdb omits it. The germline V gene has CDR1 EGSTGY and CDR2 YDSYTSSV. The CDR3 sequence is 11 residues long. The CDR3 sequence is CATWDGSKKLF. CDR3 bases: TGCGCCACCTGGGATGGGTCTAAGAAACTCTTT.

A word on this clone: Since a much larger clone is just one base distant, this may be a read error. Other DNA sequences in the sample encode the same CDR3. J is TRGJP and V is TRGV9. Here the J gene was assigned by germline matching of the DNA, as TCRdb has none. The CDR3 runs 18 residues. V lost 0 bases and J lost 7; bases outside the gene matches: 9. CDR1 is GITISATS and CDR2 is ISYDGTV in the germline V gene (reference sequence). CDR3 in DNA: TGTGCCTTGTGGGAGGTGCGAGAGGGGGAGTTGGGCAAAAAAATCAAGGTATTT. Translated, it gives CALWEVREGELGKKIKVF.

In its sample, this clone was seen a few times. A read error likely explains why the TCRdb protein, taken from a much larger clone, differs from this DNA's translation at residue 4; the protein shown is translated from the DNA. The genes are TRGV4 and TRGJ1 or TRGJ2. Germline V gene data show CDR1 as EGSTGY and CDR2 as YDSYTSSV. CDR3 size: 15 residues. CDR3 DNA sequence: TGTGCCACCCGGGATGGGCAGTTGGGTTATTATAAGAAACTCTTT. This translates into CATRDGQLGYYKKLF.

About this clone itself: The amino acid sequence in TCRdb belongs to a much larger clone and departs from this DNA's translation at residue 10, likely a sequencing read error; the sequence shown is translated from the DNA. The J gene went uncalled, whereas the V gene is TRGV4. The CDR3 consists of 12 residues. Per the germline V gene, CDR1 is EGSTGY and CDR2 is YDSYTSSV. The CDR3 DNA is TGTGCCACCTGGGATGGGCACGGGATCAGGACGTTT. As protein: CATWDGHGIRTF.